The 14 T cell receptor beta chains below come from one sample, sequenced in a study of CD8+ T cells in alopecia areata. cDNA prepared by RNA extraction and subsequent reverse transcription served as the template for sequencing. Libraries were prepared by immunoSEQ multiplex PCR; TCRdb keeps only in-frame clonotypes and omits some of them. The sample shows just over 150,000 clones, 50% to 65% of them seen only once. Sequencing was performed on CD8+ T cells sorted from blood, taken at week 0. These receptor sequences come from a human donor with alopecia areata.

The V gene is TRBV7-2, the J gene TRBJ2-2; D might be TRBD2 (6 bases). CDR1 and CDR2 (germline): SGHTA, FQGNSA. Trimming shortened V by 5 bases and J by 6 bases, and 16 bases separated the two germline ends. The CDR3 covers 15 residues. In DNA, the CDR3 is TGTGCCAGCAGCCTAAGACTAGATAGAGCCGGGGAGCTGTTTTTT. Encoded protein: CASSLRLDRAGELFF.

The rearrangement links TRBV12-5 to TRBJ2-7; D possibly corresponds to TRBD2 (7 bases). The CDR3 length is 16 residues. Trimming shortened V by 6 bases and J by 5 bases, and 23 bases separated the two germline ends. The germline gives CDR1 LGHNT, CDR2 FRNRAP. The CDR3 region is CASGRGAQRLENEQYF. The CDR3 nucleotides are TGTGCTAGTGGACGGGGGGCTCAACGGTTAGAAAACGAGCAGTACTTC.

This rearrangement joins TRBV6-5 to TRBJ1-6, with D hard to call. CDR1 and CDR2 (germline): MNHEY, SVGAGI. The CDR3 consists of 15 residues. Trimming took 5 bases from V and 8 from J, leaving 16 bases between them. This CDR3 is CASSPQGEGHSPLHF. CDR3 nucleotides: TGTGCCAGCAGTCCCCAAGGAGAGGGTCATTCACCCCTCCACTTT.

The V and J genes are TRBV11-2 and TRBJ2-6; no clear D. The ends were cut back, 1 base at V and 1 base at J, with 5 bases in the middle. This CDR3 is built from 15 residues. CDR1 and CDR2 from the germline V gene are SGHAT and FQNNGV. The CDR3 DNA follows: TGTGCCAGCAGCTTAGGCGCATCTGGGGCCAACGTCCTGACTTTC. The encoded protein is CASSLGASGANVLTF.

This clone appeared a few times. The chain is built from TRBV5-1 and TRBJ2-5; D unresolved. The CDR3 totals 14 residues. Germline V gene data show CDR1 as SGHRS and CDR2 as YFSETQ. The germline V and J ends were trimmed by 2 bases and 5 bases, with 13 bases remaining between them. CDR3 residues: CASSLEDIAETQYF. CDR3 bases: TGCGCCAGCAGCTTAGAAGACATCGCGGAGACCCAGTACTTC.

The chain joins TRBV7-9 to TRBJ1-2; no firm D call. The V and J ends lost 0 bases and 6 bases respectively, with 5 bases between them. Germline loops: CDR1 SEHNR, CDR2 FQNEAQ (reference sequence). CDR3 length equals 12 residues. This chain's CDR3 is CASSLASNGYTF. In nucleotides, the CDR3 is TGTGCCAGCAGCTTAGCCAGTAATGGCTACACCTTC. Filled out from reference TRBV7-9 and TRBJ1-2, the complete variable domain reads DTGVSQNPRHKITKRGQNVTFRCDPISEHNRLYWYRQTLGQGPEFLTYFQNEAQLEKSRLLSDRFSAERPKGSFSTLEIQRTEQGDSAMYLCASSLASNGYTFGSGTRLTVV.

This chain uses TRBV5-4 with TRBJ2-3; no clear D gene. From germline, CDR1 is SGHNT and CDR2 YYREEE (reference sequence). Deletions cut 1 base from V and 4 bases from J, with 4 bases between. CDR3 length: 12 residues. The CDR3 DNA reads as TGTGCCAGCAGCTTGACAGCAGATACGCAGTATTTT. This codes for CASSLTADTQYF.

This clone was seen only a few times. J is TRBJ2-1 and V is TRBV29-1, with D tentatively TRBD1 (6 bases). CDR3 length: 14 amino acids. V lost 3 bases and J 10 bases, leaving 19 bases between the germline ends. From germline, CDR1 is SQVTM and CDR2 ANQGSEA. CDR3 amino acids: CSVEAGVGFEEQFF. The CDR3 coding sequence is TGCAGCGTTGAGGCAGGGGTGGGCTTTGAGGAGCAGTTCTTC.

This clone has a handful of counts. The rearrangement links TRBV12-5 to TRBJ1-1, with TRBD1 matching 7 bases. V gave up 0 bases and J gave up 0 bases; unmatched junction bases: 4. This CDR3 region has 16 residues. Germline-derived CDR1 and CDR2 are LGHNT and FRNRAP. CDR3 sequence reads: CASGLVGGGLNTEAFF. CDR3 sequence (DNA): TGTGCTAGTGGTTTGGTAGGGGGCGGCCTGAACACTGAAGCTTTCTTT.

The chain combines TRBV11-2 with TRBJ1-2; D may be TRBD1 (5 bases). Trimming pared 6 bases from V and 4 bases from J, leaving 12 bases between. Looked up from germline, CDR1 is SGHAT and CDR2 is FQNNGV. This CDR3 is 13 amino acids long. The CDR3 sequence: CASSSGQVYGYTF. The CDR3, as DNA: TGTGCCAGCAGTTCTGGACAAGTCTATGGCTACACCTTC.

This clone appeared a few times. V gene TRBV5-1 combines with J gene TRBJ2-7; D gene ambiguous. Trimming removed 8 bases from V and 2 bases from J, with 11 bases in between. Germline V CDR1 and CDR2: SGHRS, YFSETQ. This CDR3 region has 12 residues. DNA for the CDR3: TGCGCCAGTTTCTCGGACCCCTACGAGCAGTACTTC. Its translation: CASFSDPYEQYF.

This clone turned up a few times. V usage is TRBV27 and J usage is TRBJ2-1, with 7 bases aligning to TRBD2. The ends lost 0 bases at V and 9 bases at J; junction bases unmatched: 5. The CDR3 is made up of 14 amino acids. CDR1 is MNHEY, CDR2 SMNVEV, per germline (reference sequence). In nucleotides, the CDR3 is TGTGCCAGCAGTTTATCGAGGGGCGGGGGTGAGCAGTTCTTC. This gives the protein CASSLSRGGGEQFF.

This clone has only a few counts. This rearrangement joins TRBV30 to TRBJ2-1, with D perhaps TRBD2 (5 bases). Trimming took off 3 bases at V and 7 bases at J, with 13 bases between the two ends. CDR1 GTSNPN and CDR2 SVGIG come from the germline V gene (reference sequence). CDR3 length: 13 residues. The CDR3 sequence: CAWSFYGVNEQFF. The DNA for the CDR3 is TGTGCCTGGAGCTTTTACGGGGTTAATGAGCAGTTCTTC.

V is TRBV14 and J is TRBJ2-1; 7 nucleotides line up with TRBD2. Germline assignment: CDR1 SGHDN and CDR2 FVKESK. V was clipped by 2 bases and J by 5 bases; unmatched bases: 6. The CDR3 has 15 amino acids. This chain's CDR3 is CASSQRGSDNNEQFF. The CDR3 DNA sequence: TGTGCCAGCAGCCAACGCGGGAGCGACAACAATGAGCAGTTCTTC.